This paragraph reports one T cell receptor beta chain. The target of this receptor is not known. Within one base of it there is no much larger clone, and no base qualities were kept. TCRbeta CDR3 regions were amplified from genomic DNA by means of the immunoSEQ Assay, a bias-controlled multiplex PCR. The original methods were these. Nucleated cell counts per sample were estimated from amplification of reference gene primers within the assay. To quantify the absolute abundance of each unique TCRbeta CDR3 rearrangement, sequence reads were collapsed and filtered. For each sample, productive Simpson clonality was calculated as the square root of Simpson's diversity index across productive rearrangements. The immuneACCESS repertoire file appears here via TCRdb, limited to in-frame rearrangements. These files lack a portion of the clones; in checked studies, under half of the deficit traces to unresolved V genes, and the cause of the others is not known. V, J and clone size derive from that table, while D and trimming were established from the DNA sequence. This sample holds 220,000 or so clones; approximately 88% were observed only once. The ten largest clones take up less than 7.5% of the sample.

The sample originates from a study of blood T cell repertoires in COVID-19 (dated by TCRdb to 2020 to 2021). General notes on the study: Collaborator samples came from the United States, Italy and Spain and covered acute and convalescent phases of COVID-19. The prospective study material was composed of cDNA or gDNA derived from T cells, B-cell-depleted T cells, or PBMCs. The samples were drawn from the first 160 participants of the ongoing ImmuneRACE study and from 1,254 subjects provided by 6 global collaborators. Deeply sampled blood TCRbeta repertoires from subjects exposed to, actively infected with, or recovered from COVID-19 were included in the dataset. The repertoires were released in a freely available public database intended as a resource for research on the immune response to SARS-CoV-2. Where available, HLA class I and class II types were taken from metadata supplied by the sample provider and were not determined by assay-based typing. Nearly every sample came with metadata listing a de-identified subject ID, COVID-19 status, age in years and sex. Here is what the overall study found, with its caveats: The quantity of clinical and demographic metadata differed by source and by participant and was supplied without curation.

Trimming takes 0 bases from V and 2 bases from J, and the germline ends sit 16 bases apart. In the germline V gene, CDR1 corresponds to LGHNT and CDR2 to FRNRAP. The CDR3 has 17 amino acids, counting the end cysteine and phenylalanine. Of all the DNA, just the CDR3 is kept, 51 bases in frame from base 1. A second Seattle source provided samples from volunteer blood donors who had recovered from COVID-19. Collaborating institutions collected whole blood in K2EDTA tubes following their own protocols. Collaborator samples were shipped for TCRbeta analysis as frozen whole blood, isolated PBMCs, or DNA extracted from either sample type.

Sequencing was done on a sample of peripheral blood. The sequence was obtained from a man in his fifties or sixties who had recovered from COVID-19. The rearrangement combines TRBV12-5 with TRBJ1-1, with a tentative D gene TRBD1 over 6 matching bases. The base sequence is TGTGCTAGTGGTTTGGTGACAACAGGGACCTTCAACACTGAAGCTTTCTTT. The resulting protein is CASGLVTTGTFNTEAFF.